One sample yielded the 26 T cell receptor beta chains listed below, sequenced in a study of cytotoxic CD8 clonotypes in ibrutinib-treated CLL. Profiled with immunoSEQ multiplex PCR; TCRdb holds only in-frame clones, not every one. The sample has around 200,000 clones; roughly 73% are singletons. Material: PBMCs, obtained after 12 months of ibrutinib treatment. These receptors came from a human donor with chronic lymphocytic leukemia.

This clone was seen more than once but under ten times. This same CDR3 is encoded by further DNA sequences in the sample. This chain connects TRBV7-2 to TRBJ1-3; no clear D. This CDR3 is 15 amino acids long. The V end lost 2 bases, the J end lost 7 bases, and 15 bases lay between the germline ends. CDR1 and CDR2 (germline): SGHTA, FQGNSA. Written as DNA, the CDR3 is TGTGCCAGCAGCTTAAGTCCCACGGCCCCGAACACCATATATTTT. Its translation is CASSLSPTAPNTIYF. The variable domain in full, completed from reference TRBV7-2 and TRBJ1-3, reads GAGVSQSPSNKVTEKGKDVELRCDPISGHTALYWYRQSLGQGLEFLIYFQGNSAPDKSGLPSDRFSAERTGGSVSTLTIQRTQQEDSAVYLCASSLSPTAPNTIYFGEGSWLTVV.

This sequence joins TRBV2 and TRBJ1-2; D might be TRBD1 (5 bases). The germline V gene encodes CDR1 SNHLY and CDR2 FYNNEI. The CDR3 is made up of 13 amino acids. V gave up 1 base and J gave up 4 bases, with 7 bases separating them. The CDR3 spells CASSEDGGYGYTF. CDR3 bases: TGTGCCAGCAGTGAAGACGGGGGCTATGGCTACACCTTC.

The chain links TRBV6-5 to TRBJ2-5, with unresolved D. Trimming left V 4 bases short and J 5 bases short, with 11 bases between. The CDR3 extends over 13 amino acids. Germline V lookup: CDR1 MNHEY, CDR2 SVGAGI. The CDR3 nucleotides read TGTGCCAGCAGTTCAATGGTGGGGGAGACCCAGTACTTC. Protein product: CASSSMVGETQYF.

The J gene is TRBJ2-7, the V gene TRBV11-2; 11 bases align to TRBD2. With 3 bases clipped from V and 2 bases from J, the junction kept 6 bases outside the gene matches. The CDR3 length is 16 residues. Germline V lookup: CDR1 SGHAT, CDR2 FQNNGV. This CDR3 is CASSFPTSGIPYEQYF. DNA of the CDR3: TGTGCCAGCAGCTTCCCGACTAGCGGGATCCCCTACGAGCAGTACTTC.

The V call is TRBV4-2, the J call TRBJ2-7; 9 bases are shared with TRBD1. J lost 1 base, V lost 1 base, and 5 bases had no gene match. Germline-derived CDR1 and CDR2 are LGHNA and YNFKEQ. CDR3 length equals 16 residues. For the CDR3, the DNA is TGTGCCAGCAGCCAAGTCGGAGGACAGGGGTCCTACGAGCAGTACTTC. It translates to CASSQVGGQGSYEQYF.

V is TRBV6-1 and J is TRBJ1-2; D is unclear. Germline assignment: CDR1 MNHNS and CDR2 SASEGT. The CDR3 sequence is 14 residues long. V shed 1 base and J shed 4 bases, with 10 bases lying between them. CDR3 nucleotides: TGTGCCAGCAGTGAAGTTGTCGAGATCTATGGCTACACCTTC. It is translated as CASSEVVEIYGYTF.

The CDR3, as DNA: TGTGCCAGCACTCGGGCGGGTGGAGAGACCCAGTACTTC. Its protein is CASTRAGGETQYF. The chain recombines TRBV9 with TRBJ2-5, with D tentatively TRBD2 (5 bases). Germline V gives CDR1 SGDLS, CDR2 YYNGEE. V was clipped by 6 bases and J by 4 bases, with 13 bases between them. The CDR3 length is 13 residues. The whole variable domain, filled in from reference TRBV9 and TRBJ2-5, reads DSGVTQTPKHLITATGQRVTLRCSPRSGDLSVYWYQQSLDQGLQFLIQYYNGEERAKGNILERFSAQQFPDLHSELNLSSLELGDSALYFCASTRAGGETQYFGPGTRLLVL.

The chain joins TRBV4-1 to TRBJ2-1; D unclear. Germline V gives CDR1 MGHRA, CDR2 YSYEKL. This CDR3 is built from 15 residues. V lost 0 bases to trimming and J lost 3 bases, with 9 bases between them. The CDR3 region has the DNA TGCGCCAGCAGCCAAGATCGCGGCAGCTACAATGAGCAGTTCTTC. As protein: CASSQDRGSYNEQFF.

V gene TRBV7-2 combines with J gene TRBJ1-5; TRBD1 agrees at 7 bases. Looked up from germline, CDR1 is SGHTA and CDR2 is FQGNSA. The CDR3 length is 16 residues. V shed 5 bases, J shed 5 bases, and the junction held 12 bases outside the gene matches. The CDR3 DNA reads TGTGCCAGCAGCCCAACTACAGGGGAAATCTATCAGCCCCAGCATTTT. Its protein is CASSPTTGEIYQPQHF.

This CDR3 is CATSRYSPSMLGGHGYTF. CDR3 in DNA: TGTGCCACCAGCAGATATAGTCCCTCGATGCTCGGCGGCCATGGCTACACCTTC. V is TRBV15 and J is TRBJ1-2; D gene uncertain. The CDR3 has 18 residues. Germline CDR1 is LNHNV and CDR2 is YYDKDF (reference sequence). V shed 2 bases and J shed 6 bases, with 25 bases lying between them.

V and J are TRBV5-1 and TRBJ1-2; D may be TRBD1 (6 bases). Germline-derived CDR1 and CDR2 are SGHRS and YFSETQ. The CDR3 contains 16 residues. Between the trimmed V and J ends, which lost 1 base and 6 bases, there was a span of 19 bases. This CDR3 reads CASSLPLGPGGDGYTF. CDR3 nucleotide sequence: TGCGCCAGCAGCTTGCCGCTAGGGCCGGGGGGCGATGGCTACACCTTC.

This clone was found a few times. The J gene is TRBJ2-3, the V gene TRBV18, with no clear D. V lost 1 base to trimming and J lost 6 bases, with 14 bases between them. In germline, CDR1 is KGHSH, CDR2 LQKENI. CDR3 length: 15 amino acids. The CDR3 DNA is TGTGCCAGCTCACCACGTCAAAAAGTTTCGGATACGCAGTATTTT. It encodes CASSPRQKVSDTQYF.

The chain couples TRBV28 to TRBJ2-1, with TRBD2 matching 10 bases. Germline CDR1 reads MDHEN; CDR2 reads SYDVKM. The CDR3 is made up of 19 amino acids. Trimming removed 1 base from V and 12 bases from J; junction bases left unmatched: 21. CDR3 amino acids: CASSLFQLRTSGDTMRQFF. The CDR3, as DNA: TGTGCCAGCAGTTTATTTCAGTTGAGGACTAGCGGAGACACAATGAGGCAGTTCTTC. The whole variable domain, filled in from reference TRBV28 and TRBJ2-1, reads DVKVTQSSRYLVKRTGEKVFLECVQDMDHENMFWYRQDPGLGLRLIYFSYDVKMKEKGDIPEGYSVSREKKERFSLILESASTNQTSMYLCASSLFQLRTSGDTMRQFFGPGTRLTVL.

This sequence joins TRBV5-1 and TRBJ1-5; 7 nucleotides align to TRBD1. CDR3 length: 14 residues. V shed 1 base, J shed 5 bases, and the junction held 3 bases outside the gene matches. CDR1 and CDR2 from the germline V gene are SGHRS and YFSETQ. The CDR3 coding sequence is TGCGCCAGCAGCTTGTTCACAGGGGATCAGCCCCAGCATTTT. Translation: CASSLFTGDQPQHF.

Only one count was recorded for this clone. The chain employs TRBV7-9 and TRBJ1-1; D may be TRBD1 (5 bases). Trimming cost V 4 bases and J 1 base, with 7 bases left between them. Germline CDR1 is SEHNR and CDR2 is FQNEAQ (reference sequence). This CDR3 spans 13 amino acids. DNA for the CDR3: TGTGCCAGCAGCTCCGGGGGGAACACTGAAGCTTTCTTT. It specifies CASSSGGNTEAFF. Drawing the rest from reference TRBV7-9 and TRBJ1-1, the complete variable domain is DTGVSQNPRHKITKRGQNVTFRCDPISEHNRLYWYRQTLGQGPEFLTYFQNEAQLEKSRLLSDRFSAERPKGSFSTLEIQRTEQGDSAMYLCASSSGGNTEAFFGQGTRLTVV.

This chain connects TRBV9 to TRBJ1-2; weak D call: TRBD1 (5 bases). With 1 base removed from V and 3 bases from J, the gap between germline ends came to 7 bases. The germline CDR1 and CDR2 sequences are SGDLS and YYNGEE. The CDR3 consists of 13 residues. Here the CDR3 reads CASSVQGDYGYTF. CDR3 coding DNA: TGTGCCAGCAGCGTACAGGGAGACTATGGCTACACCTTC.

This clone appeared many times. CDR3 amino acids: CAWSVTGGNTIYF. The CDR3 bases are TGTGCCTGGAGTGTTACAGGGGGAAACACCATATATTTT. The chain is built from TRBV30 and TRBJ1-3, with D tentatively TRBD1 (6 bases). V lost 0 bases to trimming and J lost 4 bases, with 7 bases between them. The V gene's germline CDR1 is GTSNPN and CDR2 SVGIG (reference sequence). This CDR3 contains 13 residues.

This clone was counted a single time. The chain couples TRBV5-1 to TRBJ2-2; 8 positions match TRBD2. The germline V gene encodes CDR1 SGHRS and CDR2 YFSETQ. The CDR3 covers 16 residues. Losses at the gene ends were 4 bases for V and 5 bases for J; bases not matched to a gene: 10. The CDR3, as DNA: TGCGCCAGCAGCATGGAGCAGCGGGAGAGGACCGGGGAGCTGTTTTTT. Amino acid sequence: CASSMEQRERTGELFF.

The chain links TRBV5-1 to TRBJ1-6; D is possibly TRBD1 (5 bases). Trimming took 2 bases from V and 9 from J, leaving 15 bases between them. Germline CDR1 and CDR2: SGHRS and YFSETQ. This CDR3 has 15 amino acids. The CDR3 DNA reads TGCGCCAGCAGCTTTGACGAGTATAGGGGTTCACCCCTCCACTTT. Its protein is CASSFDEYRGSPLHF.

The chain links TRBV6-6 to TRBJ1-2; possible D gene TRBD1, 5 bases. This CDR3 contains 14 residues. Germline CDR1 is MNHNY and CDR2 is SVGAGI (reference sequence). V was pared by 0 bases and J by 6 bases, with 11 bases between. CDR3 sequence: CASSYSSRVDGYTF. DNA for the CDR3: TGTGCCAGCAGTTACTCCTCCAGGGTGGATGGCTACACCTTC.

The chain joins TRBV7-9 to TRBJ1-2; the match to TRBD1 covers 9 bases. This CDR3 has 13 amino acids. Trimming removed 5 bases from V and 4 bases from J; junction bases left unmatched: 2. Per the germline V gene, CDR1 is SEHNR and CDR2 is FQNEAQ (reference sequence). The CDR3 spells CASSRDRVYGYTF. CDR3 sequence (DNA): TGTGCCAGCAGCCGGGACAGGGTCTATGGCTACACCTTC. Combining the CDR3 with reference TRBV7-9 and TRBJ1-2 gives the whole variable domain DTGVSQNPRHKITKRGQNVTFRCDPISEHNRLYWYRQTLGQGPEFLTYFQNEAQLEKSRLLSDRFSAERPKGSFSTLEIQRTEQGDSAMYLCASSRDRVYGYTFGSGTRLTVV.

The V and J genes are TRBV28 and TRBJ1-2, with D uncertain. Germline CDR1 MDHEN, CDR2 SYDVKM. This CDR3 contains 12 residues. Trimming stripped 5 bases from V and 0 bases from J, with 4 bases between. The CDR3 sequence is CASSPANYGYTF. Written as DNA, the CDR3 is TGTGCCAGCAGTCCCGCTAACTATGGCTACACCTTC.

This chain links TRBV30 with TRBJ2-5; perhaps TRBD1 as D (6 bases). The CDR3 extends over 15 amino acids. V lost 5 bases to trimming and J lost 1 base, with 17 bases between them. Germline V gives CDR1 GTSNPN, CDR2 SVGIG (reference sequence). The CDR3 DNA sequence: TGTGCCTGGGGATTAGGGGGTATTGCCCAAGAGACCCAGTACTTC. The encoded protein is CAWGLGGIAQETQYF.

V is TRBV19 and J is TRBJ2-7; 7 bases align to TRBD2. The CDR3 length is 15 residues. From germline, CDR1 is LNHDA and CDR2 SQIVND (reference sequence). J lost 4 bases, V lost 3 bases, and 9 bases had no gene match. CDR3 amino acids: CASSMQRGTRYEQYF. In DNA form, the CDR3 reads TGTGCCAGTAGTATGCAGCGGGGAACCCGTTACGAGCAGTACTTC.

This sequence joins TRBV7-9 and TRBJ2-5, with TRBD1 matching 7 bases. The germline CDR1 and CDR2 sequences are SEHNR and FQNEAQ (reference sequence). Trimming removed 5 bases from V and 5 bases from J; junction bases left unmatched: 5. The CDR3 length is 13 residues. In nucleotides, the CDR3 is TGTGCCAGCAGCCCAGGGACAGAGGAGACCCAGTACTTC. This translates into CASSPGTEETQYF.

Only one count was recorded for this clone. V and J are TRBV7-9 and TRBJ2-1; TRBD1 agrees at 7 bases. V trimming: 4 bases; J trimming: 3 bases; junction bases outside the gene matches: 3. Germline CDR1 SEHNR, CDR2 FQNEAQ (reference sequence). This CDR3 comprises 14 residues. CDR3 sequence: CASSSTGDYNEQFF. DNA for the CDR3: TGTGCCAGCAGCTCCACAGGGGACTACAATGAGCAGTTCTTC.